This TCR beta chain was retrieved from a study of blood T cell repertoires in COVID-19. About the research overall: COVID-19 samples from acute and convalescent phases originated in the United States, Italy and Spain. The cDNA or gDNA used as material had been derived from T cells, B-cell-depleted T cells, or PBMCs.

This clone has a single count. Authors' data handling: By means of reference gene primer amplification, nucleated cell counts were estimated. Method: immunoSEQ multiplex PCR; TCRdb's copy keeps in-frame clones and lacks some. From that table come the V and J calls and clone size; the DNA was used to work out D and trimming. Of over 45,000 clones listed, roughly 91% are singletons. This CDR3 spans 13 amino acids. V lost 9 bases and J lost 5; bases outside the gene matches: 8. Germline CDR1 reads LNHDA; CDR2 reads SQIVND (reference sequence). The TCR sequence derives from a human donor in a cohort sampled during active COVID-19. The sequenced sample was peripheral blood. The chain joins TRBV19 to TRBJ1-1, with TRBD1 identical over 8 bases. This CDR3 reads CASRQGRWTEAFF. The CDR3 bases are TGTGCCAGCCGACAGGGGCGCTGGACTGAAGCTTTCTTT. The full variable domain, rest sourced from reference TRBV19 and TRBJ1-1, is DGGITQSPKYLFRKEGQNVTLSCEQNLNHDAMYWYRQDPGQGLRLIYYSQIVNDFQKGDIAEGYSVSREKKESFPLTVTSAQKNPTAFYLCASRQGRWTEAFFGQGTRLTVV.